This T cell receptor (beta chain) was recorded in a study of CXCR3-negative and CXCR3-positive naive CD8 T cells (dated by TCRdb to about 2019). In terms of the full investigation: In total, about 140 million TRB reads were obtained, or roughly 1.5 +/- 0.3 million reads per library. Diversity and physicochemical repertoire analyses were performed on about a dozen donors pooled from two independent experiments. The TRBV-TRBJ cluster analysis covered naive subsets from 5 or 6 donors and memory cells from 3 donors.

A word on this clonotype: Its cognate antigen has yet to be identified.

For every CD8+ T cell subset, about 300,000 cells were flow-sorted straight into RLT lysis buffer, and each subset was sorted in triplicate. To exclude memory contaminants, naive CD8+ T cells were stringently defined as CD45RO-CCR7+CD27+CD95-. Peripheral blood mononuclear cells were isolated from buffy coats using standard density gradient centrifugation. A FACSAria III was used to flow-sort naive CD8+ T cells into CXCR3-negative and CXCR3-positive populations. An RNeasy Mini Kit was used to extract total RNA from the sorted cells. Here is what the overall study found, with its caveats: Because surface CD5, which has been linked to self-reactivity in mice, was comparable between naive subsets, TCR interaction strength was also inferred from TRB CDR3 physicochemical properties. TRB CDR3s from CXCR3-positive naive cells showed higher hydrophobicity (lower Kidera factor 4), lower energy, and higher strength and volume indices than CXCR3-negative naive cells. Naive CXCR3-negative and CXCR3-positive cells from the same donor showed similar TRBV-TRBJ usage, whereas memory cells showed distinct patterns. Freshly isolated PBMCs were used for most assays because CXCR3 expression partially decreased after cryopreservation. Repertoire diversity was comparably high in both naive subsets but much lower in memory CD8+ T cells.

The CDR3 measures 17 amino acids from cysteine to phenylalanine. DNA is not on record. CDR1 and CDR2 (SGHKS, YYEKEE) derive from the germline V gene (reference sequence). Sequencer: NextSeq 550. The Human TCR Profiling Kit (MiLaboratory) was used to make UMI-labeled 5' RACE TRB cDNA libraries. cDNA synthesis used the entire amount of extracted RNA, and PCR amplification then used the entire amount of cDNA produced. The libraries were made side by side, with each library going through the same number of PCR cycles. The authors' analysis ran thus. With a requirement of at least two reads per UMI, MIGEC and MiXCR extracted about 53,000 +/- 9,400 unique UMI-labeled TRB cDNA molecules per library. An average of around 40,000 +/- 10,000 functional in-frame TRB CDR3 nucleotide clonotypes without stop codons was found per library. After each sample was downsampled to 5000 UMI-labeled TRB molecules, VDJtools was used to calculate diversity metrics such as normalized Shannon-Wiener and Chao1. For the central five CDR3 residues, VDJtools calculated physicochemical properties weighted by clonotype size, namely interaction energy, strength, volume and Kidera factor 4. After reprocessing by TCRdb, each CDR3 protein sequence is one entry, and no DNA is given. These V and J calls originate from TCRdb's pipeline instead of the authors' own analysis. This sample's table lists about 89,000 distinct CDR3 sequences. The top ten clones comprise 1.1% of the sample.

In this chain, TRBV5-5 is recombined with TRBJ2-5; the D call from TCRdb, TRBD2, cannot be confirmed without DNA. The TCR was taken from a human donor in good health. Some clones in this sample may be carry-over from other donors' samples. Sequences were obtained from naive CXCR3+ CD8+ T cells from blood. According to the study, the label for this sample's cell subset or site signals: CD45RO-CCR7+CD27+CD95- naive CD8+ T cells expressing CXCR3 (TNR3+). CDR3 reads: CASSLGDYQQFKETQYF. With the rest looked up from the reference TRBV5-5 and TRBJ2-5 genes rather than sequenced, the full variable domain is DAGVTQSPTHLIKTRGQQVTLRCSPISGHKSVSWYQQVLGQGPQFIFQYYEKEERGRGNFPDRFSARQFPNYSSELNVNALLLGDSALYLCASSLGDYQQFKETQYFGPGTRLLVL.